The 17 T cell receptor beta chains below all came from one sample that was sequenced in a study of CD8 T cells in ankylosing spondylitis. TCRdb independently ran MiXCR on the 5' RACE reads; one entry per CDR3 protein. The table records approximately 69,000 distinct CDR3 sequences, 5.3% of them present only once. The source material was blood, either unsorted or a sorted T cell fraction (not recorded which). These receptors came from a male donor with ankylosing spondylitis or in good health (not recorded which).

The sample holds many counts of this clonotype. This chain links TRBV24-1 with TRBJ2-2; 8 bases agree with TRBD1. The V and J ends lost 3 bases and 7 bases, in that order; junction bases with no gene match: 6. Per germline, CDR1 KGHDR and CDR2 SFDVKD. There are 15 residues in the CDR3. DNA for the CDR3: TGTGCCACCAGTGATCCCGGACAGGGTAACGGGGAGCTGTTTTTT. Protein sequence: CATSDPGQGNGELFF.

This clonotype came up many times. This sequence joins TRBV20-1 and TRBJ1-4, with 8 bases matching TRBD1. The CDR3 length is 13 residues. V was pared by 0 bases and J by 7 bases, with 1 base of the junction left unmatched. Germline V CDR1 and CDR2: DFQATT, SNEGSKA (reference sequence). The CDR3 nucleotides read TGCAGTGCTAGAGAACAGGGGGGTGAAAAACTGTTTTTT. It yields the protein CSAREQGGEKLFF.

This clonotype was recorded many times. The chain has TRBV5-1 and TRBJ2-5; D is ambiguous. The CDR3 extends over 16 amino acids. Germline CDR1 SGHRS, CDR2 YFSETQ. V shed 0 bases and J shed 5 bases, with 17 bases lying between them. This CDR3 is CASSLEGRVGHETQYF. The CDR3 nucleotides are TGCGCCAGCAGCTTGGAGGGTAGGGTGGGTCACGAGACCCAGTACTTC.

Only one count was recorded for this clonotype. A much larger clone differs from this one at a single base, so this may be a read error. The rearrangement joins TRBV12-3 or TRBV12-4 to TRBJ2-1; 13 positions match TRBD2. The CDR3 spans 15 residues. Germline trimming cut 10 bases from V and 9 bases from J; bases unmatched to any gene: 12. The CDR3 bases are TGTGCCAACAGCTTACTAGCGGGGGGGACCGTTGAGCAGTTCTTC. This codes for CANSLLAGGTVEQFF.

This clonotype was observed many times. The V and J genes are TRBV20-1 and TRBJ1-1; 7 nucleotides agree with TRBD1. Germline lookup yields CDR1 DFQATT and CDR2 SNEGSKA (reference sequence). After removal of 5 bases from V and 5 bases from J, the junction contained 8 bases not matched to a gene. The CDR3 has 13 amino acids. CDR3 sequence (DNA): TGCAGTGCTCCCGACACAGGGGATACTGAAGCTTTCTTT. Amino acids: CSAPDTGDTEAFF.

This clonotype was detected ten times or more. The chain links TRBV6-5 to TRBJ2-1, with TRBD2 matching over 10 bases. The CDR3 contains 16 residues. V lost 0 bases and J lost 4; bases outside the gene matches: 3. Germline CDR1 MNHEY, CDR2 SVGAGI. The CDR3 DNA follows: TGTGCCAGCAGTTACTCAGGGACTAGCGTATACAATGAGCAGTTCTTC. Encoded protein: CASSYSGTSVYNEQFF.

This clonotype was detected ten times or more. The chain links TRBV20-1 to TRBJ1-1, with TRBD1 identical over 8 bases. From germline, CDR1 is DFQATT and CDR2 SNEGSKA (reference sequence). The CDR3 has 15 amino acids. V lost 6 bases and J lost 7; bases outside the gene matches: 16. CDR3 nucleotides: TGCAGTGCCAATCCGCCGGTGGCAGGGGGCAATGAAGCTTTCTTT. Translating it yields CSANPPVAGGNEAFF.

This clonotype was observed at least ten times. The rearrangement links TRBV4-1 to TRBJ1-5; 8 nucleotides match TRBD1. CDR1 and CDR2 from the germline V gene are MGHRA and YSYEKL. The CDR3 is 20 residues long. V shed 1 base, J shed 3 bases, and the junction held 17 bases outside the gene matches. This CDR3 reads CASSQVIGQGGKRVNQPQHF. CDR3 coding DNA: TGCGCCAGCAGCCAAGTAATCGGACAGGGTGGAAAAAGGGTCAATCAGCCCCAGCATTTT.

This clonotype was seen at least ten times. CDR3 amino acids: CASSVATKNEQFF. The DNA of the CDR3 is TGTGCCAGCAGCGTAGCTACGAAGAATGAGCAGTTCTTC. This rearrangement joins TRBV9 to TRBJ2-1; D call uncertain. Germline lookup yields CDR1 SGDLS and CDR2 YYNGEE. The CDR3 runs 13 residues. Trimming removed 0 bases from V and 7 bases from J, with 8 bases in between.

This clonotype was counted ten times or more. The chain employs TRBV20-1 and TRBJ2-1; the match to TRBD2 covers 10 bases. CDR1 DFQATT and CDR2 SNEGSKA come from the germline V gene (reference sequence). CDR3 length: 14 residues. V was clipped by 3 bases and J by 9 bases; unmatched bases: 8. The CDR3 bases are TGCAGTGCTAGGAGTACTAGCGGGGCTGCTGAGCAGTTCTTC. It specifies CSARSTSGAAEQFF.

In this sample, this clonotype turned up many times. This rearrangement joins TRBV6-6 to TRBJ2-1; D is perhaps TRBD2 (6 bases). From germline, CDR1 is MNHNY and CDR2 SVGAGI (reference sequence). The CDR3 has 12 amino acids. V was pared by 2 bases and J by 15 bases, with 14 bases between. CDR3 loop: CASSYTGGELFF. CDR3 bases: TGTGCCAGCAGTTACACCGGCGGGGAGTTGTTCTTC.

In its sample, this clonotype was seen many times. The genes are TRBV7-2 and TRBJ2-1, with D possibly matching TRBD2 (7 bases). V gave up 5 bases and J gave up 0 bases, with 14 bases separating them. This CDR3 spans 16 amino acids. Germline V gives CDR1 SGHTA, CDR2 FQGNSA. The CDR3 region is CASSRGGGGSYNEQFF. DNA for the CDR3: TGTGCCAGCAGCCGAGGGGGGGGGGGCTCCTACAATGAGCAGTTCTTC.

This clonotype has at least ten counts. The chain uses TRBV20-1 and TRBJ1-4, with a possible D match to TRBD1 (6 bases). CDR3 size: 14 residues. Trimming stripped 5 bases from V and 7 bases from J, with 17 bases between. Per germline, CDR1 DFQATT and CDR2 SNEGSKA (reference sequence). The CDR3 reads CSASPSGAGEKLFF. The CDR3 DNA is TGCAGTGCTTCGCCGTCAGGGGCTGGTGAAAAACTGTTTTTT.

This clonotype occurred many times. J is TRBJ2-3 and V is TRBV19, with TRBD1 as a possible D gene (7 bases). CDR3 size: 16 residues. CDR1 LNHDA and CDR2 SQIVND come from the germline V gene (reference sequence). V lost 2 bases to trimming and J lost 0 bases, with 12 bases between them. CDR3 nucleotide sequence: TGTGCCAGTAGTATACAGGGGGACTCTAGCACAGATACGCAGTATTTT. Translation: CASSIQGDSSTDTQYF.

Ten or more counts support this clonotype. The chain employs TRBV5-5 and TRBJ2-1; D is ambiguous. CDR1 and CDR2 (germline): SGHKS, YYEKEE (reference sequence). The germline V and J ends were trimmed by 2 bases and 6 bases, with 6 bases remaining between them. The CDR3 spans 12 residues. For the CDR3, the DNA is TGTGCCAGCAGCTTCCTAGGCAATGAGCAGTTCTTC. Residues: CASSFLGNEQFF.

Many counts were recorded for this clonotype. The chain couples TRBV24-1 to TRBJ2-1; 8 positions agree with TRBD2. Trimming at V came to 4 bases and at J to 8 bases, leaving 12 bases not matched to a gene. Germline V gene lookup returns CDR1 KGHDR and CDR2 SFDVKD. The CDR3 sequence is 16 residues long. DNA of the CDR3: TGTGCCACCAGTGAACCTAGACTAGCGCACGTCGATGAGCAGTTCTTC. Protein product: CATSEPRLAHVDEQFF.

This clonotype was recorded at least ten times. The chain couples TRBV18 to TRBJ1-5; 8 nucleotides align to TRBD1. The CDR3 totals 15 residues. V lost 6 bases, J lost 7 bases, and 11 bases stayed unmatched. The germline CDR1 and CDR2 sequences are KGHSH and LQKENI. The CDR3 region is CASSPETGDEQPQHF. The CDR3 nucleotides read TGTGCCAGCTCCCCGGAGACAGGGGACGAGCAGCCCCAGCATTTT.